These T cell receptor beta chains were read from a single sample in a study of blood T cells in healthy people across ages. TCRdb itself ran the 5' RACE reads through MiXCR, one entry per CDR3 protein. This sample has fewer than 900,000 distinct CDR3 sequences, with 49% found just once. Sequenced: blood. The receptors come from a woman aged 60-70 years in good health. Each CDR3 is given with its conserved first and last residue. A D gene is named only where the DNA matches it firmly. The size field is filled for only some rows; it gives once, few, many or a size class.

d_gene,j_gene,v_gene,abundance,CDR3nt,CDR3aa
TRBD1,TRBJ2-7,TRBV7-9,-,TGTGCCAGCAGCCCCCGGGACAGGGGGTTCTACGAGCAGTACTTC,CASSPRDRGFYEQYF
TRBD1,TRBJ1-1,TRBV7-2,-,TGTGCCAGCAGATACCGGACAGGGGCCCTTTGGGAAGCTTTCTTT,CASRYRTGALWEAFF
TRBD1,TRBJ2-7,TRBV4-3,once,TGCGCCAGCAGCCAGGGACAGCAGTCTCCCTCCTACGAGCAGTACTTC,CASSQGQQSPSYEQYF
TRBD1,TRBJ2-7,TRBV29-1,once,TGCAGCGTTGAAGCAAGGACAGGGGGTGCCTACGAGCAGTACTTC,CSVEARTGGAYEQYF
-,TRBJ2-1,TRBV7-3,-,TGTGCCAGCAGCCGAGGGGGAGACAATGAGCAGTTCTTC,CASSRGGDNEQFF
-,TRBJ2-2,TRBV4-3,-,TGCGCCAGCAGCCAAGAGGGGTATAAGAACACCGGGGAGCTGTTTTTT,CASSQEGYKNTGELFF
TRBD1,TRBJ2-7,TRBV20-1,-,TGCAGTGCTAGAGACCGGACAGGATTTACCGAGCAGTACTTC,CSARDRTGFTEQYF
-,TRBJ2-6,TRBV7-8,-,TGTGCCAGCAGCTTCTCAGGGCCTGGGGCCAACGTCCTGACTTTC,CASSFSGPGANVLTF
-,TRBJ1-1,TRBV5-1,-,TGCGCCAGCACCCATGGGGGGACGGCGAACACTGAGGCTTTCTTT,CASTHGGTANTEAFF
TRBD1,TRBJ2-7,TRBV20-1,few,TGCAGTGCCGCCGACCCTCGCCAGGGGGCTAGGGAGCAGTACTTC,CSAADPRQGAREQYF
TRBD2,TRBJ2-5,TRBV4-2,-,TGTGCCAGCAGCCAACTATTAGCGGGAGTTGAGCAGTACTTC,CASSQLLAGVEQYF
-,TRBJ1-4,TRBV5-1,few,TGCGCCAGCAGCTTACCCTCCGGGGCAACTAATGAAAAACTGTTTTTT,CASSLPSGATNEKLFF
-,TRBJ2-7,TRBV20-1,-,TGCAGTGCTAGATATGAGACTAACTCCTACGAGCAGTACTTC,CSARYETNSYEQYF
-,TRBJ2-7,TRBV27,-,TGTGCCAGCGGTCTGACTCCTCTCAACGAGCAGTACTTC,CASGLTPLNEQYF
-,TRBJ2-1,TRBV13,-,TGTGCCAGCACTAGCGTCAATGAGCAGTTCTTC,CASTSVNEQFF
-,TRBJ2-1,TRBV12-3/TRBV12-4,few,TGTGCCAGCAGTAAGGGAGTGAACGACAATGAGCAGTTCTTC,CASSKGVNDNEQFF
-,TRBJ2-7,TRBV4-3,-,TGCGCCAGCAGCCACGGTAGTGCCGAGCAGTACTTC,CASSHGSAEQYF
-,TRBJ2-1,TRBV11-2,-,TGTGCCAGCAGCCATACCCGGGACATCATCTACAATGAGCAGTTCTTC,CASSHTRDIIYNEQFF
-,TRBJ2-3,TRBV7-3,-,TGTGCCAGCAGCTTTGATGGGGGGCCCACAGATACGCAGTATTTT,CASSFDGGPTDTQYF
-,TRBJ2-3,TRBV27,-,TGTGCCAGCAGTCCTTCCCGAGGAGGGACTAGCACAGATACGCAGTATTTT,CASSPSRGGTSTDTQYF
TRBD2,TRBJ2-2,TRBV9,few,TGTGCCAGCAGCGTAGCGGGGGGAGCCTCGAACACCGGGGAGCTGTTTTTT,CASSVAGGASNTGELFF
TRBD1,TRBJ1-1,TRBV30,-,TGTGCCTTCTCGGGACAGTTGAACACTGAAGCTTTCTTT,CAFSGQLNTEAFF
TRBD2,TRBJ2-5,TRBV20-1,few,TGCAGTGCTAGGGGACTAGCGGGAGGGAAAGAGACCCAGTACTTC,CSARGLAGGKETQYF
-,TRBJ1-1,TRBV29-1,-,TGCAGCGTTGAATGGGTTCTGAGCACTGAAGCTTTCTTT,CSVEWVLSTEAFF
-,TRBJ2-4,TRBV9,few,TGTGCCAGCAGCCCAGGGGGGGGTCCCATGCAAAACATTCAGTACTTC,CASSPGGGPMQNIQYF
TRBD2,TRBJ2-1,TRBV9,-,TGTGCCAGCAGCGTAAGCGGGAAACTCGATGAGCAGTTCTTC,CASSVSGKLDEQFF
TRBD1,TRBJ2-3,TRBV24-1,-,TGTGCCACCAGTGGAGGTACAGGGGGACGGGATACGCAGTATTTT,CATSGGTGGRDTQYF
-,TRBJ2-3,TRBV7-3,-,TGTGCCAGCAGTCAAAGACAAGCTAGGTCAGATACGCAGTATTTT,CASSQRQARSDTQYF
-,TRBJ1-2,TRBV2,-,TGTGCCAGCTCCCGAAGGGAATCAGCGGTTATCCTTTATGGCTACACCTTC,CASSRRESAVILYGYTF
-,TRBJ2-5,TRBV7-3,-,TGTGCCAGCGCCCTTGGAGGGTCCCAAGAGACCCAGTACTTC,CASALGGSQETQYF
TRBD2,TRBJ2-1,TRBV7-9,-,TGTGCCAGCAGCTTAGGAGGGACTAACTACAATGAGCAGTTCTTC,CASSLGGTNYNEQFF
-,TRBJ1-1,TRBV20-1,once,TGCAGTGCTAGAGACCCAGGGACGAACACTGAAGCTTTCTTT,CSARDPGTNTEAFF
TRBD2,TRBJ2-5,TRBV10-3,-,TGTGCCATCAGTGCCACTAGCGGGGTGCGAGAGACCCAGTACTTC,CAISATSGVRETQYF
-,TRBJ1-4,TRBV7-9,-,TGTGCCAGCAGCCAGGGAGCCGGAGCAGGAAAACTGTTTTTT,CASSQGAGAGKLFF
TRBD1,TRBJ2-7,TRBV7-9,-,TGTGCCAGCAGCTTAGCCCTCCGGGACAGCAGCTCCTACGAGCAGTACTTC,CASSLALRDSSSYEQYF
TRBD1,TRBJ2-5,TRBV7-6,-,TGTGCCAGCAGCGGGGACAGGAACCAAGAGACCCAGTACTTC,CASSGDRNQETQYF
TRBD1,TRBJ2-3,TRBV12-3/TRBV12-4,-,TGTGCCAGCAGTTGGCCGGGACAGCTTAGAGCAGATACGCAGTATTTT,CASSWPGQLRADTQYF
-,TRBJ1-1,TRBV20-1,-,TGCAGTGCTAGAGATGGACAAGAAGCTTTCTTT,CSARDGQEAFF
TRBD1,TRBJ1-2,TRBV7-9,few,TGTGCCAGCAGCCGACAGGGTGGCTACACCTTC,CASSRQGGYTF
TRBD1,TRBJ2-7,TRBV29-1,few,TGCAGCGTTGAAGGTTTGGGGACAGGGTTGTCTCGCGAGCAGTACTTC,CSVEGLGTGLSREQYF
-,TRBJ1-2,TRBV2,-,TGTGCCAGCACTGGGTCCATTAAACTTGGCTACACCTTC,CASTGSIKLGYTF
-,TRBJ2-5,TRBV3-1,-,TGTGCCAGCAGCCGGGTTAGTGATGTTCGGGAGCAGTACTTC,CASSRVSDVREQYF
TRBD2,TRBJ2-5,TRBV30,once,TGTGCCTGGAGAACAAGCGGGAGGGCCAGGGAGACCCAGTACTTC,CAWRTSGRARETQYF
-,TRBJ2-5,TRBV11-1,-,TGTGCCAGCCTCGGAAGAGCCGGAGAGACCCAGTACTTC,CASLGRAGETQYF
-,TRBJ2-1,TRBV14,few,TGTGCCAGCAGCCAAGAGGCTAGTTTATGGTACAATGAGCAGTTCTTC,CASSQEASLWYNEQFF
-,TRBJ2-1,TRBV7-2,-,TGTGCCAGCAGCCGTACTAGTGGGGGCCCCAATGAGCAGTTCTTC,CASSRTSGGPNEQFF
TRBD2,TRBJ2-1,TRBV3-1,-,TGTGCCAGCAGCCAGCCGGGACTAGCGCGGAAGTTTAATGAGCAGTTCTTC,CASSQPGLARKFNEQFF
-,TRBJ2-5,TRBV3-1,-,TGTGCCTCGACATCGGGAGAGACCCAGTACTTC,CASTSGETQYF